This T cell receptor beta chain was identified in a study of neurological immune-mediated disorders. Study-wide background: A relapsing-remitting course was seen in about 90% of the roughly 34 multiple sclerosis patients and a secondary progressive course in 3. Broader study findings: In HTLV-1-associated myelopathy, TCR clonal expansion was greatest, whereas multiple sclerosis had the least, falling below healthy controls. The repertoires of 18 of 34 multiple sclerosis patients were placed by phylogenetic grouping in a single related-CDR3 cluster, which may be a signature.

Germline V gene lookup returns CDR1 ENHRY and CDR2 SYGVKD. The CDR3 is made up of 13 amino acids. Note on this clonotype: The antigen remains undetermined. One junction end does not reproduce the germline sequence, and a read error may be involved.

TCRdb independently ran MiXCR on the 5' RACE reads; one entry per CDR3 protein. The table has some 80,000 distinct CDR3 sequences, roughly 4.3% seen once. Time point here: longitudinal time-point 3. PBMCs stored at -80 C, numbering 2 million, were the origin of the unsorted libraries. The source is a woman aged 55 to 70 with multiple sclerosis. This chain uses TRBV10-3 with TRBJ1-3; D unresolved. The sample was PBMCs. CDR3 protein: CDISGGVGNTIYF. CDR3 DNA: TGTGACATCAGTGGTGGGGTTGGAAACACCATATATTTT.